The rows below give T cell receptor beta chains drawn from one sample of a study of blood T cell repertoires in COVID-19. Here immunoSEQ multiplex PCR was the method, and the copy in TCRdb shows in-frame clones only, minus some. The table shows roughly 170,000 clones, with over 75% occurring only once. The sequenced material came from peripheral blood. All receptors derive from a woman in her seventies with acute or convalescent COVID-19. Both conserved end residues are part of each CDR3. The D gene is left open where the match is weak. Clone size, where shown, is once, few, many, or a class for clones that have expanded.

d_gene: -
abundance: -
j_gene: TRBJ1-6
v_gene: TRBV30
CDR3aa: CAWSPSNSPLHF
CDR3nt: TGTGCCTGGAGTCCCTCGAATTCACCCCTCCACTTT

d_gene: TRBD1
abundance: -
j_gene: TRBJ2-1
v_gene: TRBV11-2
CDR3aa: CASSLRTGSYNEQFF
CDR3nt: TGTGCCAGCAGCTTACGGACAGGGAGCTACAATGAGCAGTTCTTC

d_gene: -
abundance: few
j_gene: TRBJ1-1
v_gene: TRBV5-1
CDR3aa: CASRGETNTEAFF
CDR3nt: TGCGCCAGCCGGGGGGAAACGAACACTGAAGCTTTCTTT

d_gene: TRBD1
abundance: -
j_gene: TRBJ1-2
v_gene: TRBV19
CDR3aa: CASSMLDRGYGYTF
CDR3nt: TGTGCCAGTAGTATGCTCGACAGGGGCTATGGCTACACCTTC

d_gene: -
abundance: once
j_gene: TRBJ1-2
v_gene: TRBV20-1
CDR3aa: CSALRDLGYTF
CDR3nt: TGCAGTGCTTTGAGGGATCTAGGCTACACCTTC

d_gene: TRBD2
abundance: -
j_gene: TRBJ2-5
v_gene: TRBV7-9
CDR3aa: CASSLVGGRAYQETQYF
CDR3nt: TGTGCCAGCAGCTTAGTTGGCGGGAGGGCCTACCAAGAGACCCAGTACTTC

d_gene: -
abundance: many
j_gene: TRBJ1-2
v_gene: TRBV29-1
CDR3aa: CSAQTAPYGYTF
CDR3nt: TGCAGCGCCCAGACTGCACCTTATGGCTACACCTTC

d_gene: TRBD1
abundance: -
j_gene: TRBJ2-7
v_gene: TRBV2
CDR3aa: CASSGGDRLYEQYF
CDR3nt: TGTGCCAGCAGTGGCGGGGACAGGCTCTACGAGCAGTACTTC

d_gene: -
abundance: -
j_gene: TRBJ1-1
v_gene: TRBV5-6
CDR3aa: CASSLAGGWRAEAFF
CDR3nt: TGTGCCAGCAGCTTGGCTGGAGGCTGGAGGGCTGAAGCTTTCTTT

d_gene: -
abundance: few
j_gene: TRBJ1-4
v_gene: TRBV6-2/TRBV6-3
CDR3aa: CASSDRTAQAEKLFF
CDR3nt: TGTGCCAGCAGTGATCGGACAGCCCAAGCTGAAAAACTGTTTTTT

d_gene: -
abundance: -
j_gene: TRBJ2-3
v_gene: TRBV4-1
CDR3aa: CASSPTSDREGTDTQYF
CDR3nt: TGCGCCAGCAGCCCGACTAGTGACAGGGAGGGCACAGATACGCAGTATTTT

d_gene: -
abundance: -
j_gene: TRBJ1-6
v_gene: TRBV7-2
CDR3aa: CASSRDWAYSPLHF
CDR3nt: TGTGCCAGCAGCCGGGATTGGGCCTATTCACCCCTCCACTTT

d_gene: TRBD1
abundance: -
j_gene: TRBJ1-4
v_gene: TRBV5-6
CDR3aa: CASTKRQGRYEKLFF
CDR3nt: TGTGCCAGCACCAAAAGACAGGGGAGGTATGAAAAACTGTTTTTT

d_gene: -
abundance: -
j_gene: TRBJ2-7
v_gene: TRBV18
CDR3aa: CASSPPPGIGEQYF
CDR3nt: TGTGCCAGCTCACCACCACCGGGGATTGGCGAGCAGTACTTC

d_gene: -
abundance: once
j_gene: TRBJ2-3
v_gene: TRBV11-2
CDR3aa: CASSTFRGIADTQYF
CDR3nt: TGTGCCAGCAGCACATTTCGGGGGATCGCAGATACGCAGTATTTT

d_gene: -
abundance: -
j_gene: TRBJ2-1
v_gene: TRBV5-6
CDR3aa: CASSLDLRDGGNEQFF
CDR3nt: TGTGCCAGCAGCCTGGATCTTCGGGACGGGGGTAATGAGCAGTTCTTC

d_gene: -
abundance: -
j_gene: TRBJ1-5
v_gene: TRBV2
CDR3aa: CASRNRAAEGQPQHF
CDR3nt: TGTGCCAGCAGAAACAGAGCAGCAGAGGGTCAGCCCCAGCATTTT

d_gene: TRBD2
abundance: -
j_gene: TRBJ2-3
v_gene: TRBV3-1/TRBV3-2
CDR3aa: CASSRTSGKDTQYF
CDR3nt: TGTGCCAGCAGCCGGACTAGCGGGAAGGATACGCAGTATTTT

d_gene: TRBD1
abundance: -
j_gene: TRBJ1-1
v_gene: TRBV29-1
CDR3aa: CSASGQLVTEAFF
CDR3nt: TGCAGCGCCTCGGGACAGCTAGTCACTGAAGCTTTCTTT

d_gene: -
abundance: few
j_gene: TRBJ2-5
v_gene: TRBV4-2
CDR3aa: CASSQDPLFPETQYF
CDR3nt: TGTGCCAGCAGCCAAGACCCCCTTTTCCCCGAGACCCAGTACTTC

d_gene: TRBD2
abundance: few
j_gene: TRBJ2-7
v_gene: TRBV18
CDR3aa: CASSSLPGLAGPSYEQYF
CDR3nt: TGTGCCAGCTCATCTCTTCCGGGACTAGCGGGACCCTCCTACGAGCAGTACTTC

d_gene: TRBD2
abundance: -
j_gene: TRBJ2-5
v_gene: TRBV2
CDR3aa: CASKRTSGSSETQYF
CDR3nt: TGTGCCAGCAAGAGGACTAGCGGGAGCTCTGAGACCCAGTACTTC

d_gene: -
abundance: -
j_gene: TRBJ2-1
v_gene: TRBV9
CDR3aa: CASSVASSTSYNEQFF
CDR3nt: TGTGCCAGCAGCGTAGCTTCTAGCACATCCTACAATGAGCAGTTCTTC

d_gene: -
abundance: -
j_gene: TRBJ1-6
v_gene: TRBV11-3
CDR3aa: CASSLDGGFNSPLHF
CDR3nt: TGTGCCAGCAGCTTAGATGGGGGCTTCAATTCACCCCTCCACTTT

d_gene: -
abundance: -
j_gene: TRBJ1-1
v_gene: TRBV13
CDR3aa: CASSLEDLSAEAFF
CDR3nt: TGTGCCAGCAGCTTAGAAGATTTGAGTGCTGAAGCTTTCTTT

d_gene: TRBD2
abundance: -
j_gene: TRBJ2-7
v_gene: TRBV7-2
CDR3aa: CASSQLGSGRGYEQYF
CDR3nt: TGTGCCAGCAGCCAGTTAGGGAGCGGGAGAGGGTACGAGCAGTACTTC

d_gene: TRBD1
abundance: -
j_gene: TRBJ2-7
v_gene: TRBV10-1
CDR3aa: CASRMADRGIYEQYF
CDR3nt: TGCGCCAGCAGGATGGCCGACAGGGGGATATACGAGCAGTACTTC

d_gene: -
abundance: -
j_gene: TRBJ2-1
v_gene: TRBV7-2
CDR3aa: CASSLYGQPHNEQFF
CDR3nt: TGTGCCAGCAGCTTATACGGACAGCCTCATAATGAGCAGTTCTTC

d_gene: TRBD2
abundance: -
j_gene: TRBJ2-7
v_gene: TRBV6-5
CDR3aa: CASRPGTSGTYEQYF
CDR3nt: TGTGCCAGCAGACCTGGGACTAGCGGAACCTACGAGCAGTACTTC

d_gene: TRBD1
abundance: -
j_gene: TRBJ1-5
v_gene: TRBV10-2
CDR3aa: CASSVGQGYNQPQHF
CDR3nt: TGCGCCAGCAGTGTGGGACAGGGGTACAATCAGCCCCAGCATTTT

d_gene: TRBD2
abundance: -
j_gene: TRBJ2-3
v_gene: TRBV29-1
CDR3aa: CSVEDLQGGRAIDTQYF
CDR3nt: TGCAGCGTTGAAGATCTTCAGGGCGGGAGGGCCATTGATACGCAGTATTTT

d_gene: -
abundance: -
j_gene: TRBJ1-5
v_gene: TRBV6-5
CDR3aa: CASSPYSNQPQHF
CDR3nt: TGTGCCAGCAGTCCGTATAGCAATCAGCCCCAGCATTTT

d_gene: -
abundance: -
j_gene: TRBJ2-5
v_gene: TRBV5-1
CDR3aa: CASSPDAGAQETQYF
CDR3nt: TGCGCCAGCAGCCCGGACGCGGGGGCTCAAGAGACCCAGTACTTC

d_gene: TRBD1
abundance: -
j_gene: TRBJ1-4
v_gene: TRBV5-1
CDR3aa: CASSLEGQGSTNEKLFF
CDR3nt: TGCGCCAGCAGCTTGGAGGGACAGGGGTCAACTAATGAAAAACTGTTTTTT

d_gene: TRBD2
abundance: -
j_gene: TRBJ2-7
v_gene: TRBV7-2
CDR3aa: CASSPPFNSGRDREQYF
CDR3nt: TGTGCCAGCAGCCCCCCGTTTAATAGCGGGAGGGATCGGGAGCAGTACTTC

d_gene: TRBD2
abundance: -
j_gene: TRBJ2-2
v_gene: TRBV7-6
CDR3aa: CASSLAWGGGTGELFF
CDR3nt: TGTGCCAGCAGCTTAGCATGGGGCGGGGGCACCGGGGAGCTGTTTTTT

d_gene: -
abundance: -
j_gene: TRBJ1-6
v_gene: TRBV2
CDR3aa: CASSDRANNSPLHF
CDR3nt: TGTGCCAGCAGTGACAGGGCGAATAATTCACCCCTCCACTTT

d_gene: -
abundance: -
j_gene: TRBJ2-3
v_gene: TRBV5-6
CDR3aa: CASIREGTSTDTQYF
CDR3nt: TGTGCCAGCATCCGAGAGGGGACAAGCACAGATACGCAGTATTTT

d_gene: -
abundance: -
j_gene: TRBJ2-1
v_gene: TRBV7-9
CDR3aa: CASSLAYANNEQFF
CDR3nt: TGTGCCAGCAGCTTAGCCTACGCCAACAATGAGCAGTTCTTC

d_gene: -
abundance: -
j_gene: TRBJ2-6
v_gene: TRBV7-6
CDR3aa: CASSLVGPGFSSGANVLTF
CDR3nt: TGTGCCAGCAGCTTAGTCGGACCAGGGTTCAGCTCTGGGGCCAACGTCCTGACTTTC